There are a few counts of the clone carrying this TCR beta chain. The assay, immunoSEQ v3.0, was run at survey level. Profiling relied on immunoSEQ multiplex PCR, and the TCRdb table lists in-frame clones only, not all of them. The table includes 26,000 or so clones, nearly 85% detected once. The record originates from a study of long-term antiretroviral therapy in people with HIV. Across the whole study: It was about a decade before the 2015 immediate-ART recommendation that the earliest samples were taken.

Germline trimming cut 3 bases from V and 0 bases from J; bases unmatched to any gene: 8. Germline V gives CDR1 MDHEN, CDR2 SYDVKM. There are 16 residues in the CDR3. The material was unsorted PBMCs, obtained 0.8 years before starting antiretroviral therapy. This clonotype was sampled from a man aged 18 to 30 with HIV. This sequence joins TRBV28 and TRBJ2-7, with 7 bases that match TRBD2. Here the CDR3 DNA reads TGTGCCAGCAGTTTTCTCGGGGTAGCGGGCTCCTACGAGCAGTACTTC. It codes for CASSFLGVAGSYEQYF.